Following are 11 T cell receptor beta chains from one sample sequenced in a study of CD8+ T cells in alopecia areata (dated by TCRdb to the late 2010s). The library came from the immunoSEQ multiplex PCR assay. For TCR sequencing, RNA was extracted from every sample and reverse transcribed into cDNA to serve as template. TCRdb took this table from immuneACCESS and kept in-frame rearrangements with V and J called. Such tables lack part of the clones; where checked against another copy, unresolved V genes explain under half of the gap, and the rest is unexplained. The sample contains fewer than 150,000 clones, approximately 38% of them found a single time. Approximately 3% of the sample comes from the top ten. The source material was CD4+ T cells sorted from blood. These receptors were taken from a human donor with alopecia areata.

This clone was counted between two and nine times. V and J are TRBV4-1 and TRBJ2-2; possibly TRBD1 or TRBD2 for D (6 bases each). The germline V gene encodes CDR1 MGHRA and CDR2 YSYEKL. This CDR3 contains 16 residues. V was shortened by 4 bases and J by 5 bases, with 17 bases between the two germline ends. CDR3 sequence: CASSRQLRGVTGELFF. The CDR3 DNA follows: TGCGCCAGCAGCCGCCAATTGAGGGGGGTAACCGGGGAGCTGTTTTTT.

This clone was counted a few times. This rearrangement joins TRBV20-1 to TRBJ2-5, with a tentative D call TRBD2 (5 bases). The V end lost 8 bases, the J end lost 7 bases, and 14 bases lay between the germline ends. CDR3 size: 11 residues. Germline-derived CDR1 and CDR2 are DFQATT and SNEGSKA (reference sequence). In DNA form, the CDR3 reads TGCAGTATACCTCCGGCGGGGACCCAGTACTTC. Translating it yields CSIPPAGTQYF.

This clone was seen a single time. The chain uses TRBV5-1 and TRBJ2-7; D might be TRBD2 (6 bases). Germline V gene sequence: CDR1 SGHRS, CDR2 YFSETQ. The CDR3 has 15 amino acids. V shed 4 bases and J shed 2 bases, with 16 bases lying between them. In DNA, the CDR3 is TGCGCCAGCAGCCCGGCCGGGACTGAGACCTACGAGCAGTACTTC. Its protein product is CASSPAGTETYEQYF.

The chain uses TRBV5-1 and TRBJ2-7, with 7 bases fitting TRBD1. Germline V gene sequence: CDR1 SGHRS, CDR2 YFSETQ. The junction had 7 bases not matched to a gene; V was cut back by 5 bases and J by 2 bases. There are 14 residues in the CDR3. The CDR3 DNA reads TGCGCCAGCAGGTCCGGGACAGAAGCCTACGAGCAGTACTTC. It encodes CASRSGTEAYEQYF.

This clone has just a few counts. The rearrangement joins TRBV29-1 to TRBJ2-5, with TRBD2 identical over 12 bases. Germline V gene data show CDR1 as SQVTM and CDR2 as ANQGSEA. Trimming took 3 bases from V and 4 from J; bases not matched to a gene: 6. CDR3 length equals 15 residues. CDR3 loop: CSVESSGRATETQYF. Here the CDR3 DNA reads TGCAGCGTTGAGTCTAGCGGGAGGGCCACAGAGACCCAGTACTTC.

This clone was recorded a few times. The chain combines TRBV27 with TRBJ2-3; TRBD1 matches 7 bases. Germline V lookup: CDR1 MNHEY, CDR2 SMNVEV (reference sequence). V was clipped by 5 bases and J by 7 bases; unmatched bases: 6. The CDR3 contains 13 residues. CDR3 amino acids: CASSTKGAYTQYF. The CDR3 coding sequence is TGTGCCAGCAGTACAAAGGGGGCATATACGCAGTATTTT.

This chain uses TRBV29-1 with TRBJ1-1; D is unclear. The ends were cut back, 6 bases at V and 10 bases at J, with 15 bases in the middle. Per germline, CDR1 SQVTM and CDR2 ANQGSEA. The CDR3 contains 11 residues. CDR3 in DNA: TGCAGCGTGGAGTTAGCCCCAAGAGCTTTCTTT. The encoded protein is CSVELAPRAFF.

The DNA for the CDR3 is TGTGCCAGCAGCTTAGATACAGCTACCTACGAGCAGTACTTC. It codes for CASSLDTATYEQYF. V usage is TRBV7-6 and J usage is TRBJ2-7, with D unclear. Trimming removed 1 base at V and 2 bases at J, with 9 bases between. The CDR3 runs to 14 residues. The germline V gene has CDR1 SGHVS and CDR2 FNYEAQ. Complete variable domain (other parts from reference TRBV7-6 and TRBJ2-7): GAGVSQSPRYKVTKRGQDVALRCDPISGHVSLYWYRQALGQGPEFLTYFNYEAQQDKSGLPNDRFSAERPEGSISTLTIQRTEQRDSAMYRCASSLDTATYEQYFGPGTRLTVT.

The chain is built from TRBV28 and TRBJ2-1, with 7 bases that match TRBD2. Per germline, CDR1 MDHEN and CDR2 SYDVKM. The CDR3 length is 15 residues. The trim removed 3 bases at V and 6 bases at J, leaving 8 bases unmatched. The CDR3 DNA sequence: TGTGCCAGCAGTTTCGGCGGGAGACCCCCCAATGAGCAGTTCTTC. Translation gives CASSFGGRPPNEQFF.

The chain links TRBV27 to TRBJ2-6; no firm D call. The length of the CDR3 is 14 residues. CDR1 and CDR2 (germline): MNHEY, SMNVEV (reference sequence). Trimming took 5 bases from V and 0 from J, leaving 5 bases between them. The CDR3 protein is CASSAYSGANVLTF. DNA for the CDR3: TGTGCCAGCAGTGCCTACTCTGGGGCCAACGTCCTGACTTTC.

The rearrangement joins TRBV30 to TRBJ1-5; 9 positions match TRBD1. CDR3 length: 15 residues. In germline, CDR1 is GTSNPN, CDR2 SVGIG (reference sequence). V lost 8 bases to trimming and J lost 8 bases; unmatched junction nucleotides: 16. For the CDR3, the DNA is TGTGCCGGACAGGGGAAGGGGTTGGTCGGGGAGCCCCAGCATTTT. Its translation: CAGQGKGLVGEPQHF.